A selection of T cell receptor beta chains follows, all from one sample in a study of cytomegalovirus exposure and HLA in healthy donors. Only in-frame clones appear in the TCRdb table, and some are missing; sequencing was by immunoSEQ multiplex PCR. The sample includes fewer than 100,000 clones, under 80% seen only once; the top ten take 6.5% to 9%. Sequenced sample: PBMCs. The receptors shown here come from a middle-aged man in good health and CMV-seropositive. Both conserved end residues are part of each CDR3. A D gene is named only where the DNA matches it firmly. Clone size appears in some rows only: once, few, many, or a class for an expanded clone.

D	J	size	V	DNA	CDR3
.	TRBJ2-2	once	TRBV9	TGTGCCAGCAGTGGGGCAACGAACACCGGGGAGCTGTTTTTT	CASSGATNTGELFF
TRBD2	TRBJ2-7	.	TRBV5-1	TGCGCCAGCAGCTTGGGTGCGGGAGGTCGCTACGAGCAGTACTTC	CASSLGAGGRYEQYF
.	TRBJ2-2	.	TRBV9	TGTGCCAGCAGCGTAGCGGGAGTGGGAACCGGGGAGCTGTTTTTT	CASSVAGVGTGELFF
.	TRBJ2-1	.	TRBV28	TGTGCCAGCAGTCCCCCCGGGTACAATGAGCAGTTCTTC	CASSPPGYNEQFF
.	TRBJ1-1	.	TRBV28	TGTGCCAGCAGTCAGGTCGACCGGACTTTCTTT	CASSQVDRTFF
TRBD1	TRBJ1-2	.	TRBV11-2	TGTGCCAGCAGCCCCTTGACAGGGAGGTTCGATGGCTACACCTTC	CASSPLTGRFDGYTF
TRBD1	TRBJ1-6	.	TRBV19	TGTGCCAGTAGTAGCCAAGGACAGGGGTACAATTCACCCCTCCACTTT	CASSSQGQGYNSPLHF
.	TRBJ2-7	.	TRBV27	TGTGCCTCCGGAAGCGCCGGGAACGAGCAGTACTTC	CASGSAGNEQYF
TRBD1	TRBJ1-2	.	TRBV6-1	TGTGCCAGCAGTGAGGGACAGGGGGCGTCGGGCTACACCTTC	CASSEGQGASGYTF
TRBD1	TRBJ2-5	.	TRBV28	TGTGCCAGCAGTTCGGCCGGGACAGCCAAAGAGACCCAGTACTTC	CASSSAGTAKETQYF
.	TRBJ1-1	.	TRBV12-5	TGTGCTAGTGGTTTGGTGGGGGGGACTGAAGCTTTCTTT	CASGLVGGTEAFF
.	TRBJ1-1	.	TRBV7-9	TGTGCCAGCAGCTTAGCGTTGGGGCAGGGGAATGAAGCTTTCTTT	CASSLALGQGNEAFF
.	TRBJ2-1	once	TRBV5-5	TGTGCCAGCAGCTTGCAGAACAATGAGCAGTTCTTC	CASSLQNNEQFF
TRBD2	TRBJ2-5	.	TRBV9	TGTGCCAGCACCCAGAGAGGCGGGAGGCCCCAAGAGACCCAGTACTTC	CASTQRGGRPQETQYF
TRBD2	TRBJ2-5	.	TRBV7-8	TGTGCCAGCAGCCCACTAGCGGGGGGGCAAGAGACCCAGTACTTC	CASSPLAGGQETQYF
TRBD1	TRBJ1-2	.	TRBV7-3	TGTGCCAGCAGCGGCGGACAGGAGATGAACTATGGCTACACCTTC	CASSGGQEMNYGYTF
TRBD1	TRBJ1-4	.	TRBV9	TGTGCCAGCAGCGCACTGGACAGGGGGCGGGAAAAACTGTTTTTT	CASSALDRGREKLFF
.	TRBJ2-7	.	TRBV18	TGTGCCAGCTCACCTCCAGCACTAAACTACGAGCAGTACTTC	CASSPPALNYEQYF
.	TRBJ2-7	.	TRBV25-1	TGTGCCAGCAGTGAATGGCAGGGCGGGGCGCGAGAGCAGTACTTC	CASSEWQGGAREQYF
.	TRBJ2-1	.	TRBV2	TGTGCCAGCAGTCCCGGCAGGGGTTACAATGAGCAGTTCTTC	CASSPGRGYNEQFF
.	TRBJ1-1	.	TRBV29-1	TGCAGCGTGCGCGGGGGGGTCGGCACTGAAGCTTTCTTT	CSVRGGVGTEAFF